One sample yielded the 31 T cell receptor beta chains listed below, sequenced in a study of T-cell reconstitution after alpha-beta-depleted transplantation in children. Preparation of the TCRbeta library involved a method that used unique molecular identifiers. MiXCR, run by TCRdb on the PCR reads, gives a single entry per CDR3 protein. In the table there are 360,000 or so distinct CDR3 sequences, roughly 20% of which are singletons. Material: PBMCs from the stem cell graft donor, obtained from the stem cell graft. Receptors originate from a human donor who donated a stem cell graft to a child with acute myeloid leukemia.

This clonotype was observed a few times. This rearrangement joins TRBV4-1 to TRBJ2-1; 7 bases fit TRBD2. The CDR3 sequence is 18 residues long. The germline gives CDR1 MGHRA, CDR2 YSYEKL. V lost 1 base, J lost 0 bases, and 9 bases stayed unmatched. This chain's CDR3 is CASSQVPVRGSSYNEQFF. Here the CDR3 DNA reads TGCGCCAGCAGCCAAGTTCCAGTCCGCGGGAGCTCCTACAATGAGCAGTTCTTC.

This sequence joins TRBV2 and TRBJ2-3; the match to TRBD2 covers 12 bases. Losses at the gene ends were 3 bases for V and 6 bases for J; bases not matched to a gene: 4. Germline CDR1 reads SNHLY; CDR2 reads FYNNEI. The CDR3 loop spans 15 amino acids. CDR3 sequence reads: CASSDLAGGPDTQYF. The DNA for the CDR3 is TGTGCCAGCAGTGATCTAGCGGGAGGGCCGGATACGCAGTATTTT.

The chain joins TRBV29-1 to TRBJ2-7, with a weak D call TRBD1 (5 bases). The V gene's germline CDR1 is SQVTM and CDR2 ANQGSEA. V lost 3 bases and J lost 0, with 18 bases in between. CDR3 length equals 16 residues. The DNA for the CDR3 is TGCAGCGTTGACATAGACACAGGCAAGAGCTCCTACGAGCAGTACTTC. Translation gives CSVDIDTGKSSYEQYF.

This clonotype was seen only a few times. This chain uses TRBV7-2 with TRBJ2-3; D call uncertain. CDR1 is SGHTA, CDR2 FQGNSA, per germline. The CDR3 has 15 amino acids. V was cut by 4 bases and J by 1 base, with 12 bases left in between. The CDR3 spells CASSYSSPRTDTQYF. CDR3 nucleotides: TGTGCCAGCAGCTACAGCAGCCCCCGCACAGATACGCAGTATTTT.

CDR3 coding DNA: TGTGCCAGCAGCGGACCCGGACAGGTCTACGAGCAGTACTTC. Its translation: CASSGPGQVYEQYF. The V gene is TRBV9, the J gene TRBJ2-7; 7 bases agree with TRBD1. Germline assignment: CDR1 SGDLS and CDR2 YYNGEE. The CDR3 spans 14 residues. With 3 bases clipped from V and 3 bases from J, the junction kept 6 bases outside the gene matches.

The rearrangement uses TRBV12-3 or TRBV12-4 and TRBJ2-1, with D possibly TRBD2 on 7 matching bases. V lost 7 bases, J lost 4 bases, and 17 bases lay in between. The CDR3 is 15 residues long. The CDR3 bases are TGTGCCAGCACCTCTTTGGAGGGGGGGTACAATGAGCAGTTCTTC. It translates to CASTSLEGGYNEQFF.

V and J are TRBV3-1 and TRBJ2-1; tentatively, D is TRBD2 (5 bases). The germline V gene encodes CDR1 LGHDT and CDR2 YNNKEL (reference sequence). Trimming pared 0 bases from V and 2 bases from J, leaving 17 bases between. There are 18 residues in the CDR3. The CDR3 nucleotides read TGTGCCAGCAGCCAAGATTTCCCCACGGGAATGACCTACAATGAGCAGTTCTTC. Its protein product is CASSQDFPTGMTYNEQFF.

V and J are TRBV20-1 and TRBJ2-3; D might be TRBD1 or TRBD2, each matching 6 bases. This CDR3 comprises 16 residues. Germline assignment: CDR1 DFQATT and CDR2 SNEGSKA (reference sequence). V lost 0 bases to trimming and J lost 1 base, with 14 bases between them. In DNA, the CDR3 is TGCAGTGCTAGAGATCCCGAGGGGGGCCGCACAGATACGCAGTATTTT. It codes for CSARDPEGGRTDTQYF.

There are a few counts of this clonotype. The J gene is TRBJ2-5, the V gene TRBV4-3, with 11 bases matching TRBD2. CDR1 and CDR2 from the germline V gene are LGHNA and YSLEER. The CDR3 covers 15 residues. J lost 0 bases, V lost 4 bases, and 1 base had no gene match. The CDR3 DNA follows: TGCGCCAGCAGCCGGGGACTAGCGGACCAAGAGACCCAGTACTTC. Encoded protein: CASSRGLADQETQYF.

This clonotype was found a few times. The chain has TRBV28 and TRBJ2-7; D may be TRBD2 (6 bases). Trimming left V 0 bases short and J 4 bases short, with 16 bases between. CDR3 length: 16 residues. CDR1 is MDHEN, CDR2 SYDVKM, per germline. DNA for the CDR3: TGTGCCAGCAGTTTATGGATCACCGGGAGCTCTTACGAGCAGTACTTC. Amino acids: CASSLWITGSSYEQYF. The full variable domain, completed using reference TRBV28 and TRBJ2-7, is DVKVTQSSRYLVKRTGEKVFLECVQDMDHENMFWYRQDPGLGLRLIYFSYDVKMKEKGDIPEGYSVSREKKERFSLILESASTNQTSMYLCASSLWITGSSYEQYFGPGTRLTVT.

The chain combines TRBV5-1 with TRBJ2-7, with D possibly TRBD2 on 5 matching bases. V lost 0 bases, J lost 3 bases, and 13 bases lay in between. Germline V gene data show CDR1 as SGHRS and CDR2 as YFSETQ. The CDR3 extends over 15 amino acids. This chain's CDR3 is CASSLGYGLHYEQYF. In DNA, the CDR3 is TGCGCCAGCAGCTTGGGGTACGGACTTCACTACGAGCAGTACTTC.

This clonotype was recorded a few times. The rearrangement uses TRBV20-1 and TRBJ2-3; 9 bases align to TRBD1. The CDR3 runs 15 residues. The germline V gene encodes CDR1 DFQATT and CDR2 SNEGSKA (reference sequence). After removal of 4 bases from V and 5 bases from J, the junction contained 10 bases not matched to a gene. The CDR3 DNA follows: TGCAGTGCTATCCCCGGGACAGGGTCATTAGATACGCAGTATTTT. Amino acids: CSAIPGTGSLDTQYF.

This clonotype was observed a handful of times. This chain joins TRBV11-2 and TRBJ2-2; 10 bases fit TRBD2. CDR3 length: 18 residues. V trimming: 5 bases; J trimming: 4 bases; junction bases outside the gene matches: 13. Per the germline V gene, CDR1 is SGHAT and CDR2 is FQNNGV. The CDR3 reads CASSDEIAGGIGTGELFF. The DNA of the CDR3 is TGTGCCAGCAGCGATGAAATAGCGGGAGGAATTGGCACCGGGGAGCTGTTTTTT.

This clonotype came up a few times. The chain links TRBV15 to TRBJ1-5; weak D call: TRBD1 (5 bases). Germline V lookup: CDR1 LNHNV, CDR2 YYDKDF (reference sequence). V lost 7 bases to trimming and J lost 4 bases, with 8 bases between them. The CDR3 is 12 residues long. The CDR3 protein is CATKRGNQPQHF. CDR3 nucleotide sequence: TGTGCCACCAAGAGGGGAAATCAGCCCCAGCATTTT.

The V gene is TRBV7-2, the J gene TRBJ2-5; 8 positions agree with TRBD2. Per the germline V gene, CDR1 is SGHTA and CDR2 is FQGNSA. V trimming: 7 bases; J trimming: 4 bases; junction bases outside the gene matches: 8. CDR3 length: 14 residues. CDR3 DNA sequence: TGTGCCAGCATTAACGGGAGGGCCAGAGAGACCCAGTACTTC. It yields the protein CASINGRARETQYF.

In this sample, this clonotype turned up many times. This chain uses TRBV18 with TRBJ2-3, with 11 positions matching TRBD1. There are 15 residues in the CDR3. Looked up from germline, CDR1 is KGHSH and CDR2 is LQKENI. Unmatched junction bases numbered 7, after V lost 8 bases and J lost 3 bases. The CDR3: CASSPRDRGTDTQYF. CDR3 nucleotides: TGTGCCAGCAGTCCCCGGGACAGGGGGACAGATACGCAGTATTTT.

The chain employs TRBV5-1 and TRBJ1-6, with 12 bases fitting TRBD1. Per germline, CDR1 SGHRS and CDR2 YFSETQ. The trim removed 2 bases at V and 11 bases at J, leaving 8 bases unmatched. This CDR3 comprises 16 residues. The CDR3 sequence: CASSFGTGGELPPLHF. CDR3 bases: TGCGCCAGCAGCTTCGGGACAGGGGGCGAACTACCACCCCTCCACTTT.

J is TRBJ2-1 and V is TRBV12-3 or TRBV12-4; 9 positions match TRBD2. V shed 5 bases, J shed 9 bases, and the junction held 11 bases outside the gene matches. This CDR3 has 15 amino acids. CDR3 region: CASSPQGLAGSEQFF. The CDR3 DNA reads TGTGCCAGCAGTCCGCAGGGACTAGCCGGGAGTGAGCAGTTCTTC.

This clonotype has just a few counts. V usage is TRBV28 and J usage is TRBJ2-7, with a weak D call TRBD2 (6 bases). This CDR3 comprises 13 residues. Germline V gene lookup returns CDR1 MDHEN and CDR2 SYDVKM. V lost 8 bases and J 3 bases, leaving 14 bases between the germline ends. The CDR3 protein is CASFGEANYEQYF. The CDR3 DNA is TGTGCCAGCTTTGGGGAGGCCAACTACGAGCAGTACTTC.

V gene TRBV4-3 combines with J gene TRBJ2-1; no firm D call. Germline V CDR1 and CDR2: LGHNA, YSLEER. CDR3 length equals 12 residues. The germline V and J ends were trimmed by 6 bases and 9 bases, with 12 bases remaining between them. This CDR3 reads CASRSLGSEQFF. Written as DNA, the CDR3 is TGCGCCAGCAGGTCACTGGGAAGTGAGCAGTTCTTC.

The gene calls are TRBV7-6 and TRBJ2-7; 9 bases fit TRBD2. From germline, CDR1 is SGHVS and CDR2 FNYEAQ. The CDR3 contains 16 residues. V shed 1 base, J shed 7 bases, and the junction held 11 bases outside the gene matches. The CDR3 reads CASSLVAVAGVGEQYF. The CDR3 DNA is TGTGCCAGCAGCTTAGTCGCAGTAGCGGGAGTAGGGGAGCAGTACTTC.

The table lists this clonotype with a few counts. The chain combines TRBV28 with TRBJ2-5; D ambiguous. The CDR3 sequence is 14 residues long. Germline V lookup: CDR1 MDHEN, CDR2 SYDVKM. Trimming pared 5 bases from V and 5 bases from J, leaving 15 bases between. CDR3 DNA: TGTGCCAGCAGTCCCCTTACACCCGTGGAGACCCAGTACTTC. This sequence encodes CASSPLTPVETQYF.

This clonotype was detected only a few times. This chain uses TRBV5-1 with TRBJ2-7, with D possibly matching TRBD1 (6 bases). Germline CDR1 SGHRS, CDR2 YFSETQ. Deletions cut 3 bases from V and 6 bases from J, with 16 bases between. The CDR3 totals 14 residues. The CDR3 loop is CASSSGQFPAEQYF. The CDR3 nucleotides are TGCGCCAGCAGCTCCGGACAGTTTCCTGCCGAGCAGTACTTC.

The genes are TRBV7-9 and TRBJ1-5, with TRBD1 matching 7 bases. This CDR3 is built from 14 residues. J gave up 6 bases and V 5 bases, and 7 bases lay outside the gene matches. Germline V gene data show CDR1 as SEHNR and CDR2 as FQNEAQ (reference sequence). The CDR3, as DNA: TGTGCCAGCAGCCTGACAGGGTCGGGTCAGCCCCAGCATTTT. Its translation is CASSLTGSGQPQHF.

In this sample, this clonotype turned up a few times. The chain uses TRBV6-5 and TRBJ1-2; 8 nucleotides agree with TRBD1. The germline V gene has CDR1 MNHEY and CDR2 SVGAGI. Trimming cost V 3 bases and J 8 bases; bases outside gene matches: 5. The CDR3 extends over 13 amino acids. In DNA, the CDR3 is TGTGCCAGCAGTTATCTCAGGACAGGGGGCTACACCTTC. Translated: CASSYLRTGGYTF.

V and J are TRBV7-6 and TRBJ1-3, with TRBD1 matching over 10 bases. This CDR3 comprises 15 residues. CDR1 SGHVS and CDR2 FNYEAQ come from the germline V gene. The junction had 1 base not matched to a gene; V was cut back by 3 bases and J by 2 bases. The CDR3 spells CASSFGQGAGNTIYF. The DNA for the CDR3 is TGTGCCAGCAGCTTCGGACAGGGGGCTGGAAACACCATATATTTT.

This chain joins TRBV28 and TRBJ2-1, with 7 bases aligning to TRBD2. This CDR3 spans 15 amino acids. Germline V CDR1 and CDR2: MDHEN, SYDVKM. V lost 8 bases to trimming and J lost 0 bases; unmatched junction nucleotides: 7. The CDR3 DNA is TGTGCCAGCTTAAGCGGGGATAGCTCCTACAATGAGCAGTTCTTC. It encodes CASLSGDSSYNEQFF.

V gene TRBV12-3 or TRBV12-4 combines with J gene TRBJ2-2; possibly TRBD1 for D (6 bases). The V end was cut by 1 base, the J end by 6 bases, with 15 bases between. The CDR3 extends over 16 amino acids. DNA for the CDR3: TGTGCCAGCAGTTTAGTTAGGACAAACAGGGCCGGGGAGCTGTTTTTT. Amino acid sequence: CASSLVRTNRAGELFF.

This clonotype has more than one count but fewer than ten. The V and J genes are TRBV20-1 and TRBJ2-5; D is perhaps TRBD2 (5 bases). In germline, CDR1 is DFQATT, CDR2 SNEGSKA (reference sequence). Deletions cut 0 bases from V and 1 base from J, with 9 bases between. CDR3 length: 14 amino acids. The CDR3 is CSARDQRFQETQYF. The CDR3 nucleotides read TGCAGTGCTAGAGATCAGCGGTTCCAAGAGACCCAGTACTTC.

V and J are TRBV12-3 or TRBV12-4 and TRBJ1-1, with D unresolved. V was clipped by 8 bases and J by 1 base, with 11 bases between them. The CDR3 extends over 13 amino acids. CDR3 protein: CASADLTNTEAFF. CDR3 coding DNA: TGTGCCAGCGCGGACTTGACGAACACTGAAGCTTTCTTT.

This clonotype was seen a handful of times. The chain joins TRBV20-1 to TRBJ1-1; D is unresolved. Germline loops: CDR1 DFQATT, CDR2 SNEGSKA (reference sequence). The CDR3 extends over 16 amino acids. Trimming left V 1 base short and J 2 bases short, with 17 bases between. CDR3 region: CSARGSYGTYNTEAFF. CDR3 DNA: TGCAGTGCTAGAGGGAGCTACGGAACCTACAACACTGAAGCTTTCTTT.